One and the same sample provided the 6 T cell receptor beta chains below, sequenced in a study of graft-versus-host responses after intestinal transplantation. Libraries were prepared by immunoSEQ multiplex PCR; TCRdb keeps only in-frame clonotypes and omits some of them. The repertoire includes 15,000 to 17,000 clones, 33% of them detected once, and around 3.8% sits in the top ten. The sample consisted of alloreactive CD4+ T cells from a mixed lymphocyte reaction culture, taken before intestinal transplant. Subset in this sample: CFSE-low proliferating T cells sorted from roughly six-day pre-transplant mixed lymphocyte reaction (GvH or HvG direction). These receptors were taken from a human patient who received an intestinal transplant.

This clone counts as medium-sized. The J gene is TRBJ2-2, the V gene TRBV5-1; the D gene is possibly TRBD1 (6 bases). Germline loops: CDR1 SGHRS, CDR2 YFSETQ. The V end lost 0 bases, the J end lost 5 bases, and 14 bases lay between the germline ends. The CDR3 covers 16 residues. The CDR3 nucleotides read TGCGCCAGCAGCTTGGAAGGACCAGGACAGACCGGGGAGCTGTTTTTT. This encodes CASSLEGPGQTGELFF.

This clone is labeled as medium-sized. CDR3 residues: CASNQDTSYEQYF. The CDR3 DNA reads as TGTGCCAGCAACCAGGACACCTCCTACGAGCAGTACTTC. This chain joins TRBV28 and TRBJ2-7, with D possibly matching TRBD1 (5 bases). CDR1 is MDHEN and CDR2 is SYDVKM in the germline V gene. The V end lost 7 bases, the J end lost 0 bases, and 10 bases lay between the germline ends. CDR3 size: 13 residues.

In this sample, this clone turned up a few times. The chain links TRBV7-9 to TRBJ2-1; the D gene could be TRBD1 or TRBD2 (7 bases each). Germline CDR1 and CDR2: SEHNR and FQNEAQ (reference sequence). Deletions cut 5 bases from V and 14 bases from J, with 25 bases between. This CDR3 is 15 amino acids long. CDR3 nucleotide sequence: TGTGCCAGCAGCCCCAAGGGGGCGGGAGCCCCAAAGGAGTTCTTC. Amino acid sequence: CASSPKGAGAPKEFF.

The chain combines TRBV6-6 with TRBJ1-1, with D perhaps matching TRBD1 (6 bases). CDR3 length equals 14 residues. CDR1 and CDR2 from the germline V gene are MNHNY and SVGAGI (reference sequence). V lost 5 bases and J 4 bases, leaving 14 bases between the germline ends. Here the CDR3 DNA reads TGTGCCAGCAGTAGCAGAAGGGGGAGCACTGAAGCTTTCTTT. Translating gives CASSSRRGSTEAFF.

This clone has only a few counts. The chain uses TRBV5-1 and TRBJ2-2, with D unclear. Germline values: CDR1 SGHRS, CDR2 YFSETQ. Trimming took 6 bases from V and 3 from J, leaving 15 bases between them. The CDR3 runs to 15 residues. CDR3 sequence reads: CASKGNSLYTGELFF. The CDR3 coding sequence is TGCGCCAGCAAGGGAAACTCCCTGTACACCGGGGAGCTGTTTTTT.

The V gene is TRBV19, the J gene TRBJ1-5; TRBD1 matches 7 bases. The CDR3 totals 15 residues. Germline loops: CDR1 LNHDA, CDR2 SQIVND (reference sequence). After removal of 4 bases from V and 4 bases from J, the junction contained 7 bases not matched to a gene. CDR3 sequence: CASSKPDRINQPQHF. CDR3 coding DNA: TGTGCCAGTAGTAAACCGGACAGGATTAATCAGCCCCAGCATTTT.